The sequence of this T cell receptor (beta chain) was determined in a study of blood T cell repertoires in COVID-19 (dated by TCRdb to the early 2020s). Describing the broader study: For ImmuneRACE Cohort 3, a participant was defined as recovered based on two consecutive negative NP/OP PCR tests, clearance by a healthcare professional, or resolution of symptoms. Collaborator samples came from the United States, Italy and Spain and covered acute and convalescent phases of COVID-19. The material from the prospective study consisted of cDNA or gDNA derived from T cells, B-cell-depleted T cells, or PBMCs. The dataset comprised deeply sampled blood TCRbeta repertoires from subjects exposed to, actively infected with, or recovered from COVID-19. A freely available public database, intended as a resource for researchers studying the immune response to SARS-CoV-2, is where the repertoires were released. Samples were obtained from the ongoing ImmuneRACE study (first 160 participants) and from over 1,000 subjects provided by 6 global collaborators. The sample metadata nearly always contained a de-identified subject ID, COVID-19 status, age in years and sex. HLA class I and class II types, where available, came from metadata supplied by the sample provider rather than from assay-based typing. On the study overall, not on this receptor specifically: Clinical and demographic metadata were provided uncurated, with the amount varying by source and participant.

The immunoSEQ Assay, a bias-controlled multiplex PCR, was used to amplify TCRbeta CDR3 regions from genomic DNA. The authors processed their data as follows. Within the assay, amplification of reference gene primers was used to estimate how many nucleated cells each sample contained. To quantify the absolute abundance of each unique TCRbeta CDR3 rearrangement, sequence reads were collapsed and filtered. Productive Simpson clonality was computed per sample as the square root of Simpson's diversity index over productive rearrangements. As stored in TCRdb, this immuneACCESS dataset retains in-frame rearrangements with V and J assigned. A fraction of the clones does not appear; measured against another copy, unresolved V genes explain less than half of the discrepancy, and the remainder lacks a known reason. V, J and clone size derive from that table, while D and trimming were established from the DNA sequence. A total of approximately 200,000 clones appear in this sample, about nine tenths of them only once. The ten largest account for around 7% of the sample.

Concerning this clone itself: The specificity of this receptor is unknown. Per-base quality was not reported, and no clone a single base away is much larger than it.

Participants in the prospective study were enrolled through a virtual design, were aged roughly 18 to 95 years, and lived in fewer than 30 United States geographic areas. To assign participants to cohorts, the prospective study relied on clinical history that participants themselves reported in a screening survey and a study questionnaire. Each participant in the prospective study had whole blood, serum and a nasopharyngeal or oropharyngeal swab collected by mobile phlebotomists. Over a roughly two-month period, participants in the prospective study had the option of providing additional blood draws and questionnaires. Before DNA extraction, prospective study blood samples were shipped either frozen or at room temperature. The sequence was obtained from a man aged 30 to 39 in a cohort exposed to, infected with or recovered from COVID-19 (not recorded which). The sample consisted of PBMCs or T cells enriched from blood (not recorded which).

The encoded CDR3 is CASSVRMLVAEASSYNEQFF. The DNA is TGTGCCAGCAGCGTAAGAATGCTGGTAGCGGAAGCGAGCTCCTACAATGAGCAGTTCTTC. The chain uses TRBV9 and TRBJ2-1, with TRBD2 perhaps the D gene, on 6 matching bases. The germline V gene encodes CDR1 SGDLS and CDR2 YYNGEE. The V and J ends are trimmed by 1 base and 0 bases, leaving 23 bases between them. The CDR3 sequence holds 20 residues, the cysteine and phenylalanine included. This entry keeps only the CDR3 DNA: 60 bases, framed from base 1.